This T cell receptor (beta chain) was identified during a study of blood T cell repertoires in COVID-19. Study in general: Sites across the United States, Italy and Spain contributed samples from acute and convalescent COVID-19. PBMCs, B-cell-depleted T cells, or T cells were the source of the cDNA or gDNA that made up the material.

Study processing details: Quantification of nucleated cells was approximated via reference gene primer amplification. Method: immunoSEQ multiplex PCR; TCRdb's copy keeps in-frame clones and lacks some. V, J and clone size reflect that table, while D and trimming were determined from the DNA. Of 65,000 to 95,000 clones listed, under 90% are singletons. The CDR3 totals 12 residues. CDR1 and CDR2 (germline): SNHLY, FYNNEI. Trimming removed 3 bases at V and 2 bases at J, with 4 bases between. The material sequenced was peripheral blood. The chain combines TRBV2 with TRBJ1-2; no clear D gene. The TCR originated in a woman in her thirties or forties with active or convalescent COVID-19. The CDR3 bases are TGTGCCAGCAGTGACAGGAACTATGGCTACACCTTC. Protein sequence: CASSDRNYGYTF. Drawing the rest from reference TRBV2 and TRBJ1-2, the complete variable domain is EPEVTQTPSHQVTQMGQEVILRCVPISNHLYFYWYRQILGQKVEFLVSFYNNEISEKSEIFDDQFSVERPDGSNFTLKIRSTKLEDSAMYFCASSDRNYGYTFGSGTRLTVV.